The sequence of this T cell receptor beta chain was determined in a study of blood T cell repertoires in COVID-19. Study as a whole: Donors in the United States, Italy and Spain gave samples during acute or convalescent COVID-19. From T cells, B-cell-depleted T cells, or PBMCs came the material, which was cDNA or gDNA.

CDR1 and CDR2 from the germline V gene are SGDLS and YYNGEE. The CDR3 totals 14 residues. Trimming cost V 2 bases and J 6 bases; bases outside gene matches: 2. Clones were sequenced by immunoSEQ multiplex PCR, and TCRdb holds only the in-frame ones, with some missing. Of about 100,000 clones detected, 75% to 95% appear once; the ten largest clones hold 4.2%. This clone was picked up one time. The TCR was taken from a man aged 18 to 35 with acute or convalescent COVID-19. V is TRBV9 and J is TRBJ1-4, with TRBD1 matching 9 bases. The sequenced sample was peripheral blood. CDR3: CASSVRDRDEKLFF. As DNA, the CDR3 is TGTGCCAGCAGCGTCCGGGACAGGGATGAAAAACTGTTTTTT.